This paragraph reports one T cell receptor beta chain. This sample stems from a study of a mutant IDH1 vaccine in newly diagnosed glioma. Produced via immunoSEQ multiplex PCR; TCRdb's table is partial and in-frame only. The sample yields tens of thousands of clones, about four fifths seen once. As to time point: baseline, week 1 (first vaccination visit). The treatment is: pre-vaccination baseline after standard-of-care therapy. CDR1 and CDR2 (germline): SEHNR, FQNEAQ (reference sequence). The CDR3 loop spans 13 amino acids. Trimming removed 2 bases at V and 1 base at J, with 4 bases between. The sequence was obtained from a man aged 45 to 65 with glioma. Sample: PBMCs, taken from a glioma patient treated with radiotherapy, temozolomide or both. This chain connects TRBV7-9 to TRBJ2-3; D ambiguous. DNA for the CDR3: TGTGCCAGCAGCTTACAGGGCACAGATACGCAGTATTTT. It specifies CASSLQGTDTQYF.